The T cell receptor beta chain under discussion was sequenced for a study of identical twins. This clonotype was picked up many times. The CDR3 covers 12 residues. CDR1 and CDR2 from the germline V gene are SEHNR and FQNEAQ (reference sequence). The V and J ends lost 3 bases and 7 bases respectively, with 7 bases between them. Template switching added a universal primer site, and cDNA bore unique molecular identifiers. TCRdb processed the 5' RACE reads anew with MiXCR; each CDR3 protein has one entry. The sample carries a few hundred thousand distinct CDR3 sequences, roughly 10% recorded once. These data were likewise used in another study, on yellow fever vaccine responses in identical twins.

V and J are TRBV7-9 and TRBJ1-5; no firm D call. This receptor was taken from a woman under 30 in good health. Sequencing was done on a sample of CD8+ T cells sorted from blood. The CDR3 region is CASSFAEQPQHF. In nucleotides, the CDR3 is TGTGCCAGCAGCTTTGCTGAACAGCCCCAGCATTTT.